The 10 T cell receptor beta chains below were found in one sample sequenced in a study of blood T cell repertoires in COVID-19. Profiling relied on immunoSEQ multiplex PCR, and the TCRdb table lists in-frame clones only, not all of them. The sample includes some 490,000 clones, approximately 91% seen only once; the top ten take 6.5% to 8.5%. The sequenced material came from PBMCs or T cells enriched from blood (not recorded which). Receptor source: a woman aged 55-70 years who had recovered from COVID-19.

The chain joins TRBV6-5 to TRBJ1-2; 8 bases are shared with TRBD1. Germline trimming cut 2 bases from V and 1 base from J; bases unmatched to any gene: 3. The CDR3 has 15 residues. Per the germline V gene, CDR1 is MNHEY and CDR2 is SVGAGI. This chain's CDR3 is CASSYMDRDNYGYTF. Here the CDR3 DNA reads TGTGCCAGCAGTTACATGGACAGGGATAACTATGGCTACACCTTC.

The chain uses TRBV27 and TRBJ2-1; 8 positions agree with TRBD2. This CDR3 spans 15 amino acids. V gave up 5 bases and J gave up 6 bases; unmatched junction bases: 9. Per the germline V gene, CDR1 is MNHEY and CDR2 is SMNVEV (reference sequence). CDR3 region: CASSPIGLATNEQFF. The CDR3 bases are TGTGCCAGCAGTCCCATCGGACTAGCTACCAATGAGCAGTTCTTC.

In DNA, the CDR3 is TGTGCCAGCTCACCAGGGACAGGTACCTCCTACGAGCAGTACGTC. Amino acids: CASSPGTGTSYEQYV. The chain joins TRBV18 to TRBJ2-7; 8 bases match TRBD1. This CDR3 has 15 residues. CDR1 and CDR2 (germline): KGHSH, LQKENI. V trimming: 2 bases; J trimming: 0 bases; junction bases outside the gene matches: 3.

This chain joins TRBV19 and TRBJ1-4, with 9 nucleotides matching TRBD1. Germline V CDR1 and CDR2: LNHDA, SQIVND (reference sequence). CDR3 length: 16 amino acids. The V gene end was trimmed by 3 bases and the J gene end by 0 bases; junction bases not matched to a gene: 2. CDR3 residues: CASSIRDRATNEKLFF. In DNA, the CDR3 is TGTGCCAGTAGTATTAGGGACAGGGCAACTAATGAAAAACTGTTTTTT.

This clone was observed a single time. The chain recombines TRBV15 with TRBJ2-7; no firm D call. CDR3 length: 13 residues. CDR1 and CDR2 from the germline V gene are LNHNV and YYDKDF (reference sequence). V lost 2 bases, J lost 4 bases, and 9 bases lay in between. CDR3 coding DNA: TGTGCCACCAGCAGACAGGCAGCATACGAGCAGTACGTC. The encoded protein is CATSRQAAYEQYV.

The rearrangement uses TRBV19 and TRBJ1-5; 7 nucleotides align to TRBD1. Germline V lookup: CDR1 LNHDA, CDR2 SQIVND (reference sequence). The CDR3 contains 16 residues. V was clipped by 6 bases and J by 5 bases; unmatched bases: 13. As DNA, the CDR3 is TGTGCCAGTAGCTTTAGGACAGGAGCTCTCGATCAGCCCCAGCATTTT. Amino acids: CASSFRTGALDQPQHF.

The chain couples TRBV18 to TRBJ1-2; D uncertain. The CDR3 totals 14 residues. From germline, CDR1 is KGHSH and CDR2 LQKENI. Trimming pared 1 base from V and 3 bases from J, leaving 9 bases between. CDR3 amino acids: CASSPLDRDYGYTF. CDR3 coding DNA: TGTGCCAGCTCACCACTTGACCGGGACTATGGCTACACCTTC.

This clone was seen just once. The chain couples TRBV6-4 to TRBJ2-5; maybe TRBD2 (5 bases). This CDR3 is built from 13 residues. CDR1 MRHNA and CDR2 SNTAGT come from the germline V gene. The V gene lost 6 bases and the J gene lost 5 bases, with 13 bases spanning the gap. The CDR3 loop is CASSVDRGETQYF. DNA of the CDR3: TGTGCCAGCAGCGTTGACCGCGGGGAGACCCAGTACTTC.

The V gene is TRBV12-3 or TRBV12-4, the J gene TRBJ2-7; no definite D call. V shed 3 bases and J shed 6 bases, with 9 bases lying between them. The length of the CDR3 is 12 residues. CDR3 in DNA: TGTGCCAGCAGTTTTACCAGAGGCGAGCAGTACTTC. It encodes CASSFTRGEQYF.

V is TRBV6-5 and J is TRBJ1-2; 7 bases map to TRBD1. This CDR3 is 13 amino acids long. CDR1 is MNHEY and CDR2 is SVGAGI in the germline V gene. V was pared by 6 bases and J by 4 bases, with 5 bases of the junction left unmatched. The CDR3 is CASRPGQAYGYTF. The CDR3 DNA follows: TGTGCCAGCAGACCTGGACAGGCCTATGGCTACACCTTC.